The T cell receptor beta chain under discussion was sequenced for a study of Ad26.COV2.S vaccination and SARS-CoV-2 variants. CDR1 MDHEN and CDR2 SYDVKM come from the germline V gene. Deletions cut 5 bases from V and 7 bases from J, with 23 bases between. There are 16 residues in the CDR3. Treatment of the sample: over 15 received Ad26.COV2.S at low or high dose, single or two shots; 5 received placebo; per-sample allocation not given. Sampling was performed 63 days after the first vaccine or placebo injection. Profiled with immunoSEQ multiplex PCR; TCRdb holds only in-frame clones, not every one. This table holds 350,000 to 500,000 clones, more than 80% found once.

This sequence joins TRBV28 and TRBJ2-5, with D hard to call. This clonotype originated in a person between 18 and 65 years old who received the Ad26.COV2.S COVID-19 vaccine or a placebo. Material: peripheral blood, obtained in a trial of Ad26.COV2.S vaccine versus placebo. CDR3 protein: CASSPTAREPRGTQYF. DNA of the CDR3: TGTGCCAGCAGTCCTACGGCGCGAGAACCAAGAGGGACCCAGTACTTC.